A single TCR beta chain is shown here with its context. This sample stems from a study of control samples from healthy donors and cancer patients. The CDR3 is 12 amino acids. Trimming removed 5 bases from V and 6 bases from J, with 10 bases in between. In germline, CDR1 is LGHDT, CDR2 YNNKEL (reference sequence). This table comes from immunoSEQ multiplex PCR, and its TCRdb copy is limited to in-frame clones, with some not included. The profile shows 130,000 to 150,000 clones, roughly 93% of them singletons. The genes are TRBV3-1 (or the pseudogene TRBV3-2) and TRBJ1-1; possibly TRBD1 for D (5 bases). Sequencing was carried out using blood. The receptor's source is a man between 18 and 29 years old in good health. The CDR3 region has the DNA TGTGCCAGCAGCTCGGGAGGGGCTGAAGCTTTCTTT. Protein product: CASSSGGAEAFF.